The 24 T cell receptor beta chains below come from one sample, sequenced in a study of cytomegalovirus exposure and HLA in healthy donors. The PCR had 60 Vbeta and 13 Jbeta primers. The repertoire was sequenced with immunoSEQ multiplex PCR; TCRdb's copy has only in-frame clones and lacks some. This sample has more than 85,000 clones, with roughly 80% found just once. Sequences were obtained from PBMCs. The origin of the receptors is a woman aged 40 to 55 in good health and CMV-seropositive.

V usage is TRBV19 and J usage is TRBJ2-3; tentatively, D is TRBD2 (7 bases). The CDR3 has 13 amino acids. V lost 8 bases to trimming and J lost 3 bases, with 12 bases between them. Germline CDR1 LNHDA, CDR2 SQIVND (reference sequence). The CDR3 protein is CASQGRETDTQYF. DNA for the CDR3: TGTGCCAGTCAGGGGAGGGAAACAGATACGCAGTATTTT.

On this clone itself: One end of the junction fails to match germline, which may point to a read error. The rearrangement joins TRBV9 to TRBJ2-7, with D possibly being TRBD1 (5 bases). Germline assignment: CDR1 SGDLS and CDR2 YYNGEE. The CDR3 is 16 residues long. CDR3 DNA: TGTGCCGGCAGCCCCTCTGGGGCAGGGCAATCCTACGAGCAGTACTTC. This sequence encodes CAGSPSGAGQSYEQYF.

The chain carries TRBV6-6 and TRBJ1-1, with D maybe TRBD1 (5 bases). Germline values: CDR1 MNHNY, CDR2 SVGAGI (reference sequence). The CDR3 consists of 13 residues. V gave up 2 bases and J gave up 4 bases, with 8 bases separating them. CDR3 residues: CASSYPQGTEAFF. DNA for the CDR3: TGTGCCAGCAGTTACCCTCAGGGCACTGAAGCTTTCTTT.

The chain recombines TRBV11-3 with TRBJ2-7, with 9 bases matching TRBD2. With 5 bases clipped from V and 5 bases from J, the junction kept 4 bases outside the gene matches. The CDR3 is 13 residues long. Looked up from germline, CDR1 is SGHNT and CDR2 is YENEEA. The CDR3 DNA follows: TGTGCCAGCAGCCATTTAGCGGGAGACGAGCAGTACTTC. Translated: CASSHLAGDEQYF.

The rearrangement links TRBV29-1 to TRBJ2-7, with TRBD2 identical over 9 bases. There are 13 residues in the CDR3. CDR1 is SQVTM, CDR2 ANQGSEA, per germline. V shed 4 bases, J shed 5 bases, and the junction held 6 bases outside the gene matches. The CDR3, as DNA: TGCAGCGTTGCGGGACTAGCTGTCCACGAGCAGTACTTC. This encodes CSVAGLAVHEQYF.

The CDR3 region is CASSTKITSYEQYF. In nucleotides, the CDR3 is TGTGCCAGTAGTACCAAAATAACTAGTTACGAGCAGTACTTC. The gene calls are TRBV19 and TRBJ2-7, with TRBD2 as a possible D gene (5 bases). The CDR3 has 14 amino acids. Per the germline V gene, CDR1 is LNHDA and CDR2 is SQIVND (reference sequence). V was pared by 4 bases and J by 4 bases, with 14 bases between.

The genes are TRBV5-1 and TRBJ2-5, with a tentative D call TRBD1 (6 bases). Germline CDR1 reads SGHRS; CDR2 reads YFSETQ. The V and J ends lost 7 bases and 5 bases respectively, with 15 bases between them. The CDR3 has 13 residues. The CDR3 DNA is TGCGCCAGCGCCCCAGGGGAAGGGGAGACCCAGTACTTC. It encodes CASAPGEGETQYF. The full variable domain, in which reference TRBV5-1 and TRBJ2-5 provide the parts outside the CDR3, is KAGVTQTPRYLIKTRGQQVTLSCSPISGHRSVSWYQQTPGQGLQFLFEYFSETQRNKGNFPGRFSGRQFSNSRSEMNVSTLELGDSALYLCASAPGEGETQYFGPGTRLLVL.

The V gene is TRBV7-8, the J gene TRBJ2-2; TRBD2 aligns across 9 bases. CDR1 and CDR2 from the germline V gene are SGHVS and FQNEAQ. J gave up 1 base and V 2 bases, and 11 bases lay outside the gene matches. The CDR3 sequence is 19 residues long. CDR3 in DNA: TGTGCCAGCAGCTTATTGGGGCGAGCGGGGGGCGAGAACACCGGGGAGCTGTTTTTT. It specifies CASSLLGRAGGENTGELFF.

This clone has more than one count but fewer than ten. V and J are TRBV2 and TRBJ2-7; 10 positions agree with TRBD1. Germline CDR1 is SNHLY and CDR2 is FYNNEI. The CDR3 runs 14 residues. J was trimmed by 2 bases and V by 10 bases; bases with no gene match: 8. The DNA for the CDR3 is TGTGCCACCTCTACCGGGACAGGGGCCTACGAGCAGTACTTC. Its protein product is CATSTGTGAYEQYF.

The chain carries TRBV7-9 and TRBJ2-7, with D uncertain. From germline, CDR1 is SEHNR and CDR2 FQNEAQ (reference sequence). The CDR3 is made up of 13 amino acids. The ends were cut back, 4 bases at V and 9 bases at J, with 16 bases in the middle. The CDR3 sequence is CASSSDLEAVQYF. The CDR3 DNA follows: TGTGCCAGCAGCTCAGACCTCGAGGCGGTGCAGTACTTC.

This chain connects TRBV6-5 to TRBJ1-5; 8 nucleotides align to TRBD1. This CDR3 region has 13 residues. Per the germline V gene, CDR1 is MNHEY and CDR2 is SVGAGI. The ends lost 5 bases at V and 6 bases at J; junction bases unmatched: 3. In nucleotides, the CDR3 is TGTGCCAGCAGTGGACAGGGCAGTCAGCCCCAGCATTTT. The encoded protein is CASSGQGSQPQHF.

The chain employs TRBV27 and TRBJ2-2; D remains ambiguous. V was trimmed by 3 bases and J by 1 base, leaving 6 bases between them. Germline V gene sequence: CDR1 MNHEY, CDR2 SMNVEV (reference sequence). This CDR3 has 14 residues. The CDR3 sequence is CASSFAGNTGELFF. For the CDR3, the DNA is TGTGCCAGCAGTTTCGCCGGGAACACCGGGGAGCTGTTTTTT.

The chain employs TRBV6-1 and TRBJ2-7, with D maybe TRBD1 (6 bases). Per germline, CDR1 MNHNS and CDR2 SASEGT. Trimming removed 2 bases at V and 3 bases at J, with 11 bases between. CDR3 length: 14 amino acids. The CDR3 DNA follows: TGTGCCAGCAGTGAACCACAGGGTGGCTACGAGCAGTACTTC. As protein: CASSEPQGGYEQYF.

V and J are TRBV7-2 and TRBJ2-5; tentatively, D is TRBD2 (5 bases). The DNA end is a closer match to TRBJ2-7, so the J assignment may be wrong. This CDR3 is built from 13 residues. Germline V gene data show CDR1 as SGHTA and CDR2 as FQGNSA. CDR3 amino acids: CASRGVGLLEQYF. The DNA of the CDR3 is TGTGCCAGCAGGGGAGTTGGTCTGCTCGAGCAGTACTTC.

The chain links TRBV27 to TRBJ1-1, with D uncertain. The CDR3 is 13 residues long. Germline V gives CDR1 MNHEY, CDR2 SMNVEV (reference sequence). The V end was cut by 4 bases, the J end by 5 bases, with 11 bases between. CDR3 loop: CASSSVSWTEAFF. CDR3 nucleotides: TGTGCCAGCAGTTCCGTTAGTTGGACTGAAGCTTTCTTT.

The CDR3 nucleotides read TGTGCCAGCAGCTTACATTCAGGGGTCAGGTCCTACAATGAGCAGTTCTTC. This gives the protein CASSLHSGVRSYNEQFF. V usage is TRBV11-2 and J usage is TRBJ2-1; perhaps TRBD1 as D (6 bases). Trimming pared 2 bases from V and 1 base from J, leaving 15 bases between. Per the germline V gene, CDR1 is SGHAT and CDR2 is FQNNGV. The CDR3 loop spans 17 amino acids. Full variable domain (remainder filled in from reference TRBV11-2 and TRBJ2-1): EAGVAQSPRYKIIEKRQSVAFWCNPISGHATLYWYQQILGQGPKLLIQFQNNGVVDDSQLPKDRFSAERLKGVDSTLKIQPAKLEDSAVYLCASSLHSGVRSYNEQFFGPGTRLTVL.

This clone was seen once. The V gene is TRBV7-8, the J gene TRBJ2-7, with 7 bases aligning to TRBD2. The CDR3 extends over 15 amino acids. Looked up from germline, CDR1 is SGHVS and CDR2 is FQNEAQ. V dropped 4 bases and J dropped 0; count of bases not matched to a gene: 6. The chain's CDR3 is CASSSFRGDSYEQYF. In nucleotides, the CDR3 is TGTGCCAGCAGCTCTTTCCGGGGGGACTCCTACGAGCAGTACTTC.

The chain combines TRBV4-1 with TRBJ1-5, with D uncertain. The CDR3 is 17 residues long. Trimming removed 2 bases at V and 2 bases at J, with 16 bases between. Germline V gives CDR1 MGHRA, CDR2 YSYEKL. CDR3 bases: TGCGCCAGCAGCCAACATTTTTCCCGCGGTCGCAATCAGCCCCAGCATTTT. Translation: CASSQHFSRGRNQPQHF.

The gene calls are TRBV28 and TRBJ1-2; D perhaps matches TRBD1 (5 bases). The CDR3 runs 12 residues. From germline, CDR1 is MDHEN and CDR2 SYDVKM. Trimming pared 10 bases from V and 8 bases from J, leaving 17 bases between. The CDR3 spells CAIQGLTRGYTF. The CDR3 DNA follows: TGTGCCATTCAGGGTCTGACGAGGGGCTACACCTTC.

This chain joins TRBV5-1 and TRBJ2-3; 8 positions agree with TRBD1. V lost 4 bases and J lost 3; bases outside the gene matches: 4. This CDR3 has 14 residues. Germline values: CDR1 SGHRS, CDR2 YFSETQ. In DNA form, the CDR3 reads TGCGCCAGCAGCCTGGACAGGGCAACAGATACGCAGTATTTT. Protein sequence: CASSLDRATDTQYF. Full variable domain (outside the CDR3, taken from reference TRBV5-1 and TRBJ2-3): KAGVTQTPRYLIKTRGQQVTLSCSPISGHRSVSWYQQTPGQGLQFLFEYFSETQRNKGNFPGRFSGRQFSNSRSEMNVSTLELGDSALYLCASSLDRATDTQYFGPGTRLTVL.

The V gene is TRBV5-1, the J gene TRBJ1-1, with D possibly being TRBD1 (6 bases). The V gene lost 0 bases and the J gene lost 3 bases, with 9 bases spanning the gap. Per germline, CDR1 SGHRS and CDR2 YFSETQ. The CDR3 is made up of 14 amino acids. CDR3 nucleotides: TGCGCCAGCAGCTTGGGTCACAGGGACACTGAAGCTTTCTTT. It specifies CASSLGHRDTEAFF.

The chain couples TRBV5-1 to TRBJ2-3; TRBD2 matches at 13 bases. The CDR3 runs to 15 residues. After removal of 2 bases from V and 8 bases from J, the junction contained 5 bases not matched to a gene. The germline CDR1 and CDR2 sequences are SGHRS and YFSETQ. The CDR3 DNA sequence: TGCGCCAGCAGCTTAGGACTAGCGGGAGAGGGTACGCAGTATTTT. It is translated as CASSLGLAGEGTQYF.

This clone was seen a single time. This chain uses TRBV4-1 with TRBJ2-4, with TRBD2 matching 14 bases. Germline CDR1 MGHRA, CDR2 YSYEKL. The V and J ends lost 4 bases and 5 bases, in that order; junction bases with no gene match: 1. CDR3 size: 15 residues. The CDR3 is CASSPGLAGENIQYF. The DNA of the CDR3 is TGCGCCAGCAGCCCGGGACTAGCGGGAGAAAACATTCAGTACTTC.

This clone appeared once. V usage is TRBV2 and J usage is TRBJ1-5; D might be TRBD1 (6 bases). The V end lost 7 bases, the J end lost 7 bases, and 23 bases lay between the germline ends. Germline V gene data show CDR1 as SNHLY and CDR2 as FYNNEI. The CDR3 covers 16 residues. CDR3 region: CASTRGGGLSAQPQHF. For the CDR3, the DNA is TGTGCCAGCACCCGAGGTGGGGGCTTAAGCGCGCAGCCCCAGCATTTT.